A single sample is the source of the 2 T cell receptor beta chains below, sequenced in a study of post-analysis software for immune sequencing data. Incorporated into the TCR beta cDNA libraries were unique molecular identifiers, which served to reduce PCR and sequencing biases. Each CDR3 protein gets one entry after TCRdb re-called the PCR reads with MiXCR. The sample shows about 820,000 distinct CDR3 sequences, 53% of them seen only once. These TCRs' antigens remain unknown. Study-level points and caveats: The study found TRBV5-6, TRBV5-1 and TRBV20-1 among five TRBV segments more frequent in patients than controls.

Sequencing input: blood. Receptors originate from a girl under 18 with multiple sclerosis.

This clonotype has a handful of counts. This rearrangement joins TRBV20-1 to TRBJ2-7; D not certain. V was clipped by 1 base and J by 7 bases, with 8 bases between them. Looked up from germline, CDR1 is DFQATT and CDR2 is SNEGSKA (reference sequence). The CDR3 loop spans 11 amino acids. CDR3 DNA sequence: TGCAGTGCTAGAGGGAGAATAGAGCAGTACTTC. Residues: CSARGRIEQYF.

This clonotype was counted a few times. The chain couples TRBV3-1 to TRBJ2-3; D may match TRBD1 or TRBD2 (5 bases each). Germline V gene sequence: CDR1 LGHDT, CDR2 YNNKEL (reference sequence). This CDR3 comprises 15 residues. Between the trimmed V and J ends, which lost 3 bases and 7 bases, there was a span of 17 bases. CDR3: CASSHDRDLRHTQYF. CDR3 sequence (DNA): TGTGCCAGCAGCCATGACCGGGACCTGAGACATACGCAGTATTTT.